What follows are 32 T cell receptor beta chains derived from one specimen sequenced in a study of blood T cell repertoires in COVID-19. The table came from immunoSEQ multiplex PCR; TCRdb's copy has only in-frame clones and leaves some out. The repertoire holds roughly 88,000 clones, with roughly 80% as singletons. Sequencing input: peripheral blood. The receptors were sampled from a woman aged 80 or over with active or convalescent COVID-19.

V usage is TRBV6-2 or TRBV6-3 and J usage is TRBJ2-1; 7 bases are a match to TRBD2. Unmatched junction bases numbered 5, after V lost 0 bases and J lost 9 bases. The CDR3 sequence is 14 residues long. CDR1 and CDR2 from the germline V gene are MNHEY and SVGEGT. The CDR3, as DNA: TGTGCCAGCAGTTACTCCCAGACTAGCTTTGAGCAGTTCTTC. Amino acids: CASSYSQTSFEQFF.

The genes are TRBV5-5 and TRBJ2-5; maybe TRBD2 (7 bases). This CDR3 comprises 15 residues. CDR1 and CDR2 (germline): SGHKS, YYEKEE (reference sequence). Trimming stripped 4 bases from V and 5 bases from J, with 18 bases between. The CDR3 DNA follows: TGTGCCAGCAGCGGGGGGGGGCTAGCGACGGAGACCCAGTACTTC. Its translation is CASSGGGLATETQYF. Full variable domain (rest looked up from reference TRBV5-5 and TRBJ2-5): DAGVTQSPTHLIKTRGQQVTLRCSPISGHKSVSWYQQVLGQGPQFIFQYYEKEERGRGNFPDRFSARQFPNYSSELNVNALLLGDSALYLCASSGGGLATETQYFGPGTRLLVL.

At least ten counts were recorded for this clone. The CDR3 is CASSYRGLSSPLHF. CDR3 DNA: TGTGCCAGCAGTTACAGGGGTCTCAGTTCACCCCTCCACTTT. J is TRBJ1-6 and V is TRBV6-5; D is perhaps TRBD1 (5 bases). Germline CDR1 MNHEY, CDR2 SVGAGI. The ends were cut back, 2 bases at V and 9 bases at J, with 11 bases in the middle. The CDR3 contains 14 residues.

This chain connects TRBV24-1 to TRBJ2-2; the match to TRBD2 covers 10 bases. This CDR3 has 16 amino acids. The junction had 6 bases not matched to a gene; V was cut back by 3 bases and J by 6 bases. The germline CDR1 and CDR2 sequences are KGHDR and SFDVKD. DNA of the CDR3: TGTGCCACCAGTGATGTAGCGGGGGGACTCCCCGGGGAGCTGTTTTTT. It yields the protein CATSDVAGGLPGELFF.

This clone appeared a single time. The chain employs TRBV11-3 and TRBJ2-7; 9 bases map to TRBD1. CDR3 length: 14 residues. Germline V gives CDR1 SGHNT, CDR2 YENEEA. The ends lost 4 bases at V and 3 bases at J; junction bases unmatched: 4. CDR3 in amino acids: CASSSGTGSYEQYF. CDR3 DNA: TGTGCCAGCAGCTCTGGGACAGGGAGCTACGAGCAGTACTTC.

The chain combines TRBV19 with TRBJ1-2; 7 positions agree with TRBD1. This CDR3 is built from 13 residues. Looked up from germline, CDR1 is LNHDA and CDR2 is SQIVND (reference sequence). J was trimmed by 2 bases and V by 7 bases; bases with no gene match: 4. Here the CDR3 DNA reads TGTGCCAGTACCCGGGACAGAAACTATGGCTACACCTTC. This encodes CASTRDRNYGYTF.

This chain joins TRBV30 and TRBJ1-1; unclear D gene. Germline V CDR1 and CDR2: GTSNPN, SVGIG (reference sequence). The CDR3 is made up of 12 amino acids. V was shortened by 2 bases and J by 4 bases, with 8 bases between the two germline ends. In DNA form, the CDR3 reads TGTGCCTGGAGTAGGGAGCGCACTGAAGCTTTCTTT. Its translation: CAWSRERTEAFF. The full variable domain, completed using reference TRBV30 and TRBJ1-1, is SQTIHQWPATLVQPVGSPLSLECTVEGTSNPNLYWYRQAAGRGLQLLFYSVGIGQISSEVPQNLSASRPQDRQFILSSKKLLLSDSGFYLCAWSRERTEAFFGQGTRLTVV.

The V gene is TRBV7-2, the J gene TRBJ1-1; a weak D match, TRBD1 (5 bases). Trimming took off 6 bases at V and 5 bases at J, with 16 bases between the two ends. The CDR3 has 14 amino acids. Germline CDR1 is SGHTA and CDR2 is FQGNSA. In nucleotides, the CDR3 is TGTGCCAGCAGTTCTATGGGGGGGATGACTGAAGCTTTCTTT. Translated, it gives CASSSMGGMTEAFF. Filled out from reference TRBV7-2 and TRBJ1-1, the complete variable domain reads GAGVSQSPSNKVTEKGKDVELRCDPISGHTALYWYRQSLGQGLEFLIYFQGNSAPDKSGLPSDRFSAERTGGSVSTLTIQRTQQEDSAVYLCASSSMGGMTEAFFGQGTRLTVV.

The rearrangement links TRBV4-2 to TRBJ2-7; D is possibly TRBD2 (5 bases). Trimming removed 0 bases at V and 3 bases at J, with 15 bases between. CDR1 and CDR2 from the germline V gene are LGHNA and YNFKEQ. The length of the CDR3 is 16 residues. CDR3 DNA: TGTGCCAGCAGCCAAGATCGTACGGGATCCCGCTACGAGCAGTACTTC. Translation gives CASSQDRTGSRYEQYF.

V and J are TRBV10-3 and TRBJ1-2; TRBD1 might be the D (6 bases). Germline lookup yields CDR1 ENHRY and CDR2 SYGVKD. V lost 7 bases, J lost 0 bases, and 15 bases lay in between. The length of the CDR3 is 15 residues. The CDR3 nucleotides are TGTGCCATCACGGGGGGGGACATAACTAACTATGGCTACACCTTC. Its translation is CAITGGDITNYGYTF.

The gene calls are TRBV7-3 and TRBJ2-5; a weak D match, TRBD2 (7 bases). Deletions cut 3 bases from V and 5 bases from J, with 10 bases between. Per germline, CDR1 SGHTA and CDR2 FQGTGA. The CDR3 totals 13 residues. Here the CDR3 DNA reads TGTGCCAGCAGCTTTTCGGGGGGCGAGACCCAGTACTTC. Amino acids: CASSFSGGETQYF. The whole variable domain, remainder taken from reference TRBV7-3 and TRBJ2-5, is GAGVSQTPSNKVTEKGKYVELRCDPISGHTALYWYRQSLGQGPEFLIYFQGTGAADDSGLPNDRFFAVRPEGSVSTLKIQRTERGDSAVYLCASSFSGGETQYFGPGTRLLVL.

The rearrangement joins TRBV28 to TRBJ1-2, with a weak D call TRBD1 (6 bases). This CDR3 has 14 amino acids. Looked up from germline, CDR1 is MDHEN and CDR2 is SYDVKM. The V end lost 8 bases, the J end lost 6 bases, and 19 bases lay between the germline ends. CDR3 coding DNA: TGTGCCAGCCTATCGAGTGGAGGGGGGGATGGCTACACCTTC. The encoded protein is CASLSSGGGDGYTF.

This clone appeared a single time. The chain uses TRBV27 and TRBJ1-5, with 7 bases fitting TRBD1. CDR1 is MNHEY and CDR2 is SMNVEV in the germline V gene (reference sequence). CDR3 length: 16 residues. V dropped 6 bases and J dropped 5; count of bases not matched to a gene: 13. Here the CDR3 reads CASRALTGSKHQPQHF. CDR3 coding DNA: TGTGCCAGCAGGGCACTGACAGGGTCAAAGCATCAGCCCCAGCATTTT.

CDR3 DNA: TGTGCAAGTCGCCCACGACTAGCGAGGAATGAGCAGTTCTTC. It specifies CASRPRLARNEQFF. The chain links TRBV12-2 to TRBJ2-1; the table's D gene call, TRBD2, was not cross checked with the DNA. TRBV12-2 is given as a pseudogene. CDR3 size: 14 residues.

This clone has just one count. The chain has TRBV6-5 and TRBJ2-3, with D tentatively TRBD2 (5 bases). Germline assignment: CDR1 MNHEY and CDR2 SVGAGI. CDR3 length: 12 amino acids. Trimming took 7 bases from V and 7 from J, leaving 12 bases between them. This CDR3 reads CASTLAENTQYF. The DNA of the CDR3 is TGTGCCAGCACTCTAGCTGAGAATACGCAGTATTTT.

V is TRBV9 and J is TRBJ1-1, with D possibly being TRBD1 (5 bases). Trimming took 0 bases from V and 1 from J, leaving 10 bases between them. The CDR3 is 15 amino acids. CDR1 and CDR2 (germline): SGDLS, YYNGEE. DNA of the CDR3: TGTGCCAGCAGCGTAGTCGGCAGGGCGAACACTGAAGCTTTCTTT. This translates into CASSVVGRANTEAFF.

J is TRBJ1-2 and V is TRBV19; D uncertain. V dropped 10 bases and J dropped 5 bases, with 14 bases sitting between them. The length of the CDR3 is 12 residues. Germline V lookup: CDR1 LNHDA, CDR2 SQIVND (reference sequence). The CDR3 coding sequence is TGTGCCACCACGGACGGGATTTATGGCTACACCTTC. It codes for CATTDGIYGYTF. The full variable domain, rest sourced from reference TRBV19 and TRBJ1-2, is DGGITQSPKYLFRKEGQNVTLSCEQNLNHDAMYWYRQDPGQGLRLIYYSQIVNDFQKGDIAEGYSVSREKKESFPLTVTSAQKNPTAFYLCATTDGIYGYTFGSGTRLTVV.

The chain is built from TRBV13 and TRBJ1-3; TRBD1 aligns across 8 bases. V shed 6 bases and J 0 bases; nucleotides not matched to a gene: 7. CDR1 is PRHDT, CDR2 FYEKMQ, per germline (reference sequence). The CDR3 consists of 16 residues. The CDR3 bases are TGTGCCAGCAGATCAGGGGGCCGTTACTCTGGAAACACCATATATTTT. Protein sequence: CASRSGGRYSGNTIYF.

The CDR3 protein is CAWRQGWSYGYTF. The CDR3 bases are TGTGCCTGGAGGCAGGGGTGGAGCTATGGCTACACCTTC. The V and J genes are TRBV30 and TRBJ1-2, with a tentative D call TRBD1 (6 bases). This CDR3 spans 13 amino acids. The V end was cut by 3 bases, the J end by 4 bases, with 12 bases between. Germline-derived CDR1 and CDR2 are GTSNPN and SVGIG (reference sequence).

V and J are TRBV3-1 (or the pseudogene TRBV3-2) and TRBJ1-3, with 7 bases fitting TRBD1. The trim removed 5 bases at V and 7 bases at J, leaving 8 bases unmatched. The CDR3 is 14 residues long. The germline V gene encodes CDR1 LGHDT and CDR2 YNNKEL (reference sequence). CDR3: CASSGGTDFNTIYF. DNA for the CDR3: TGTGCCAGCAGCGGCGGGACAGATTTTAACACCATATATTTT.

The chain recombines TRBV11-2 with TRBJ2-5; 7 positions agree with TRBD1. With 5 bases clipped from V and 2 bases from J, the junction kept 5 bases outside the gene matches. This CDR3 spans 14 amino acids. Germline V gene lookup returns CDR1 SGHAT and CDR2 FQNNGV. DNA for the CDR3: TGTGCCAGCAGCCCCGGGACAGCGCAAGAGACCCAGTACTTC. It encodes CASSPGTAQETQYF.

This clone has a handful of counts. The chain couples TRBV6-6 to TRBJ1-2; TRBD1 is a possible D gene (6 bases). Trimming removed 6 bases from V and 3 bases from J, with 14 bases in between. The V gene's germline CDR1 is MNHNY and CDR2 SVGAGI (reference sequence). The CDR3 is 14 residues long. CDR3 sequence (DNA): TGTGCCAGCAGAAATCTTGGGGGCCACTATGGCTACACCTTC. Protein: CASRNLGGHYGYTF.

V is TRBV5-1 and J is TRBJ2-5; TRBD2 agrees at 8 bases. The V gene's germline CDR1 is SGHRS and CDR2 YFSETQ. Trimming cost V 0 bases and J 5 bases; bases outside gene matches: 9. The CDR3 runs 16 residues. This CDR3 reads CASSLGTAGGRETQYF. CDR3 nucleotide sequence: TGCGCCAGCAGCTTGGGTACGGCGGGAGGAAGGGAGACCCAGTACTTC.

V gene TRBV7-2 combines with J gene TRBJ2-5, with D hard to call. The V gene's germline CDR1 is SGHTA and CDR2 FQGNSA. V was shortened by 0 bases and J by 4 bases, with 15 bases between the two germline ends. The CDR3 has 16 residues. This chain's CDR3 is CASSLARGRSGETQYF. The DNA for the CDR3 is TGTGCCAGCAGCTTAGCACGCGGCCGGTCCGGAGAGACCCAGTACTTC. The whole variable domain, filled in from reference TRBV7-2 and TRBJ2-5, reads GAGVSQSPSNKVTEKGKDVELRCDPISGHTALYWYRQSLGQGLEFLIYFQGNSAPDKSGLPSDRFSAERTGGSVSTLTIQRTQQEDSAVYLCASSLARGRSGETQYFGPGTRLLVL.

This clone appeared a few times. V usage is TRBV7-3 and J usage is TRBJ2-2; TRBD2 matches at 7 bases. This CDR3 is 15 amino acids long. Germline assignment: CDR1 SGHTA and CDR2 FQGTGA. V lost 6 bases and J lost 7; bases outside the gene matches: 11. CDR3 sequence reads: CASSPHPPGGGELFF. For the CDR3, the DNA is TGTGCCAGCAGTCCTCATCCCCCGGGGGGCGGGGAGCTGTTTTTT.

The chain uses TRBV7-2 and TRBJ2-7, with 8 positions matching TRBD1. V lost 5 bases to trimming and J lost 2 bases; unmatched junction nucleotides: 8. Per germline, CDR1 SGHTA and CDR2 FQGNSA. There are 15 residues in the CDR3. Here the CDR3 DNA reads TGTGCCAGCAGCGCCCTCGGACAGGGAGCCTACGAGCAGTACTTC. Protein product: CASSALGQGAYEQYF.

The chain has TRBV6-2 or TRBV6-3 and TRBJ2-1; unclear D gene. Trimming stripped 6 bases from V and 7 bases from J, with 7 bases between. This CDR3 is built from 11 residues. CDR1 is MNHEY and CDR2 is SVGEGT in the germline V gene. CDR3 DNA: TGTGCCAGCAGCCAGAGGAATGAGCAGTTCTTC. Its protein product is CASSQRNEQFF.

The V gene is TRBV5-4, the J gene TRBJ1-2, with 8 positions matching TRBD1. The J segment lost 10 bases and the V segment lost 4 bases, leaving 21 bases of the junction unmatched. CDR3 length equals 17 residues. Germline assignment: CDR1 SGHNT and CDR2 YYREEE (reference sequence). The CDR3 DNA reads as TGTGCCAGCAGCCGAGCCACACCCACCGGGACAGGTCCTTTCTACACCTTC. As protein: CASSRATPTGTGPFYTF. The full variable domain, completed using reference TRBV5-4 and TRBJ1-2, is ETGVTQSPTHLIKTRGQQVTLRCSSQSGHNTVSWYQQALGQGPQFIFQYYREEENGRGNFPPRFSGLQFPNYSSELNVNALELDDSALYLCASSRATPTGTGPFYTFGSGTRLTVV.

This chain links TRBV5-1 with TRBJ2-3; 12 bases line up with TRBD1. With V trimmed by 3 bases and J by 4 bases, 3 bases remained unmatched. The CDR3 totals 15 residues. The germline V gene encodes CDR1 SGHRS and CDR2 YFSETQ. The CDR3 DNA is TGCGCCAGCAGCTCCGGGACAGGGGGCGCAGATACGCAGTATTTT. It codes for CASSSGTGGADTQYF.

V and J are TRBV10-1 and TRBJ2-7; no reliable D call. This CDR3 is 11 amino acids long. V was clipped by 4 bases and J by 6 bases, with 7 bases between them. From germline, CDR1 is WNHNN and CDR2 SYGVQD (reference sequence). This CDR3 reads CASSAPGEQYF. In nucleotides, the CDR3 is TGCGCCAGCAGTGCCCCGGGCGAGCAGTACTTC.

This clone showed up just once. CDR3: CASSETVSGANVLTF. CDR3 DNA: TGTGCCAGCAGCGAAACAGTCTCTGGGGCCAACGTCCTGACTTTC. This chain links TRBV7-3 with TRBJ2-6; D gene ambiguous. In germline, CDR1 is SGHTA, CDR2 FQGTGA. V was cut by 5 bases and J by 0 bases, with 8 bases left in between. The CDR3 consists of 15 residues.

The chain links TRBV6-1 to TRBJ1-5; D is undetermined. Trimming shortened V by 1 base and J by 0 bases, and 10 bases separated the two germline ends. Germline V gene sequence: CDR1 MNHNS, CDR2 SASEGT. The CDR3 has 16 residues. The CDR3 loop is CASSEERKPSNQPQHF. The CDR3 nucleotides are TGTGCCAGCAGTGAAGAGCGTAAGCCTAGCAATCAGCCCCAGCATTTT.